The subject of this entry is one T cell receptor (beta chain). Its antigen remains unidentified. CDR1 MDHEN and CDR2 SYDVKM come from the germline V gene. This CDR3 region has 12 residues. V was trimmed by 3 bases and J by 9 bases, leaving 9 bases between them. The repertoire was sequenced with immunoSEQ multiplex PCR; TCRdb's copy has only in-frame clones and lacks some. In the table there are about 80,000 clones, 70% to 85% of which are singletons. The sample comes from a study of T cell clones after liver transplantation. Notes on the study in general: A larger donor-reactive than third-party decline suggested partial antigen-specific deletion.

V gene TRBV28 combines with J gene TRBJ2-1; D is unclear. The TCR comes from a human patient who received a liver transplant. Some T cells here may be from the graft donor. Material: CD4+ T cells from blood, obtained almost 47 months after liver transplant. The CDR3 protein is CASSFLGIEQFF. CDR3 in DNA: TGTGCCAGCAGTTTCTTGGGAATTGAGCAGTTCTTC.